This passage covers 17 T cell receptor beta chains from one sample sequenced in a study of T cell repertoires in cytomegalovirus infection. These receptors lack a known antigen. TCRdb ran MiXCR on the reads and lists one entry per CDR3 protein. The table lists tens of thousands of distinct CDR3 sequences, more than 25% of them singletons. Sample: PBMCs, sequenced either directly or after in vitro stimulation (not recorded which). The receptors stem from a human donor in good health (CMV status not recorded). Some clones in this sample may be carry-over from other donors' samples.

The rearrangement links TRBV20-1 to TRBJ1-4; D gene ambiguous. Per germline, CDR1 DFQATT and CDR2 SNEGSKA (reference sequence). The length of the CDR3 is 12 residues. Trimming removed 0 bases at V and 6 bases at J, with 5 bases between. The CDR3 DNA is TGCAGTGCTAGAGAGGACTATGAAAAACTGTTTTTT. It encodes CSAREDYEKLFF.

This chain links TRBV12-3 or TRBV12-4 with TRBJ1-2; no firm D call. V lost 3 bases to trimming and J lost 6 bases, with 8 bases between them. The CDR3 totals 12 residues. The CDR3 here is CASSFSGHGYTF. The CDR3, as DNA: TGTGCCAGCAGTTTTTCCGGACATGGCTACACCTTC.

This clonotype was observed a few times. V is TRBV10-2 and J is TRBJ1-1; D not resolved. The germline gives CDR1 WSHSY, CDR2 SAAADI. V was trimmed by 2 bases and J by 0 bases, leaving 10 bases between them. The CDR3 runs 15 residues. The CDR3 protein is CASSETRSVNTEAFF. CDR3 sequence (DNA): TGCGCCAGCAGTGAGACCAGGTCGGTGAACACTGAAGCTTTCTTT.

This clonotype was observed a few times. This chain links TRBV12-3 or TRBV12-4 with TRBJ1-2; no firm D call. This CDR3 region has 13 residues. The V and J ends lost 4 bases and 6 bases respectively, with 12 bases between them. This CDR3 is CASSYAGSDGYTF. The CDR3 nucleotides are TGTGCCAGCAGTTATGCGGGGAGTGATGGCTACACCTTC.

V usage is TRBV15 and J usage is TRBJ1-4; 12 bases are a match to TRBD1. CDR1 LNHNV and CDR2 YYDKDF come from the germline V gene (reference sequence). The length of the CDR3 is 16 residues. Trimming cost V 9 bases and J 8 bases; bases outside gene matches: 13. The CDR3: CATRAGTGGSWEKLFF. The CDR3 nucleotides read TGTGCCACGAGAGCCGGGACAGGGGGCTCGTGGGAAAAACTGTTTTTT.

This clonotype was counted many times. V and J are TRBV7-2 and TRBJ1-6; unclear D gene. Trimming left V 2 bases short and J 6 bases short, with 8 bases between. This CDR3 contains 14 residues. Germline lookup yields CDR1 SGHTA and CDR2 FQGNSA. For the CDR3, the DNA is TGTGCCAGCAGCTTATCGGGGTTTAATTCACCCCTCCACTTT. Translating it yields CASSLSGFNSPLHF.

This clonotype was picked up a small number of times. The chain carries TRBV7-6 and TRBJ1-3, with no clear D. Per the germline V gene, CDR1 is SGHVS and CDR2 is FNYEAQ. V dropped 8 bases and J dropped 0 bases, with 8 bases sitting between them. The CDR3 length is 13 residues. The CDR3, as DNA: TGTGCCAGCGCACTCCACTCTGGAAACACCATATATTTT. Protein: CASALHSGNTIYF.

This clonotype was recorded once. V is TRBV27 and J is TRBJ2-5; D may be TRBD2 (7 bases). V lost 6 bases, J lost 5 bases, and 22 bases lay in between. Germline lookup yields CDR1 MNHEY and CDR2 SMNVEV (reference sequence). The CDR3 totals 16 residues. The CDR3 here is CASSLTGRATFETQYF. CDR3 coding DNA: TGTGCCAGCAGCCTAACAGGGAGGGCGACGTTCGAGACCCAGTACTTC.

This clonotype appeared a few times. The rearrangement joins TRBV20-1 to TRBJ2-1; D gene uncertain. V lost 1 base and J 8 bases, leaving 9 bases between the germline ends. Germline V CDR1 and CDR2: DFQATT, SNEGSKA (reference sequence). The CDR3 sequence is 12 residues long. Here the CDR3 reads CSARGDLDEQFF. In DNA form, the CDR3 reads TGCAGTGCTAGAGGGGATTTAGATGAGCAGTTCTTC.

This clonotype was picked up a small number of times. The chain has TRBV19 and TRBJ2-1, with unresolved D. Trimming pared 1 base from V and 4 bases from J, leaving 11 bases between. Germline V gene sequence: CDR1 LNHDA, CDR2 SQIVND (reference sequence). The CDR3 runs 15 residues. In nucleotides, the CDR3 is TGTGCCAGTAGTATAGCGCTTAACGCTTACAATGAGCAGTTCTTC. Amino acids: CASSIALNAYNEQFF.

The rearrangement joins TRBV28 to TRBJ1-5; D not certain. The germline V and J ends were trimmed by 6 bases and 0 bases, with 9 bases remaining between them. This CDR3 has 14 residues. Germline V CDR1 and CDR2: MDHEN, SYDVKM. CDR3 nucleotides: TGTGCCAGCAGAGTCCACAGTAGCAATCAGCCCCAGCATTTT. It codes for CASRVHSSNQPQHF.

The chain has TRBV24-1 and TRBJ2-1, with D possibly matching TRBD1 (6 bases). This CDR3 is built from 14 residues. Trimming shortened V by 4 bases and J by 0 bases, and 6 bases separated the two germline ends. CDR1 and CDR2 (germline): KGHDR, SFDVKD. The CDR3 is CATSEDSSYNEQFF. CDR3 DNA: TGTGCCACCAGTGAGGACAGCTCCTACAATGAGCAGTTCTTC.

This clonotype was seen a handful of times. The chain is built from TRBV29-1 and TRBJ1-4; D possibly corresponds to TRBD1 (5 bases). Between the trimmed V and J ends, which lost 7 bases and 0 bases, there was a span of 12 bases. This CDR3 region has 14 residues. The germline gives CDR1 SQVTM, CDR2 ANQGSEA. The CDR3 protein is CSGRDGATNEKLFF. The DNA of the CDR3 is TGCAGCGGACGGGACGGTGCAACTAATGAAAAACTGTTTTTT.

This clonotype was observed at least ten times. The CDR3 sequence is CASSRSTTNEKLFF. The CDR3, as DNA: TGTGCCAGCAGCCGATCCACAACTAATGAAAAACTGTTTTTT. The chain employs TRBV7-2 and TRBJ1-4; the D is unclear. V lost 5 bases and J lost 0, with 7 bases in between. Per germline, CDR1 SGHTA and CDR2 FQGNSA. The CDR3 is 14 amino acids.

The V gene is TRBV7-8, the J gene TRBJ1-2; D is unresolved. The CDR3 runs 13 residues. Germline lookup yields CDR1 SGHVS and CDR2 FQNEAQ. The V gene lost 3 bases and the J gene lost 4 bases, with 9 bases spanning the gap. CDR3 sequence: CASSLNQIYGYTF. DNA for the CDR3: TGTGCCAGCAGCTTGAACCAGATCTATGGCTACACCTTC.

This chain links TRBV28 with TRBJ1-1; 9 positions match TRBD1. Trimming cost V 5 bases and J 4 bases; bases outside gene matches: 8. Germline V CDR1 and CDR2: MDHEN, SYDVKM. The CDR3 length is 15 residues. The CDR3 sequence is CASSPPGQGFTEAFF. DNA of the CDR3: TGTGCCAGCAGTCCCCCGGGACAGGGTTTCACTGAAGCTTTCTTT. The whole variable domain, filled in from reference TRBV28 and TRBJ1-1, reads DVKVTQSSRYLVKRTGEKVFLECVQDMDHENMFWYRQDPGLGLRLIYFSYDVKMKEKGDIPEGYSVSREKKERFSLILESASTNQTSMYLCASSPPGQGFTEAFFGQGTRLTVV.

This clonotype came up many times. The gene calls are TRBV7-2 and TRBJ1-5; no reliable D call. V shed 5 bases and J shed 0 bases, with 11 bases lying between them. Germline V gene lookup returns CDR1 SGHTA and CDR2 FQGNSA. This CDR3 region has 15 residues. CDR3 nucleotides: TGTGCCAGCAGCATATCCTCCCTTAGCAATCAGCCCCAGCATTTT. This gives the protein CASSISSLSNQPQHF.